A single count supports the clone carrying this T cell receptor (beta chain). This sample is drawn from a study of blood T cell repertoires in COVID-19. Study information: There were acute and convalescent COVID-19 samples, and they came from the United States, Italy and Spain. Sources were T cells, B-cell-depleted T cells, or PBMCs; the material itself was cDNA or gDNA.

As processed by the authors: Estimated nucleated cell counts came from reference gene primer amplification. TCRdb's table, derived via immunoSEQ multiplex PCR, lists solely in-frame clones and lacks some. That table furnishes V, J and clone size, whereas the DNA furnished D and trimming. This sample has approximately 230,000 clones, with about four fifths found just once. Material for sequencing was peripheral blood. The source is a man at least 80 years old with acute or convalescent COVID-19.

CDR3 DNA: TGTGCCAGCAGCTCGGGACTCTATGGCTACACCTTC. This encodes CASSSGLYGYTF. The chain recombines TRBV7-9 with TRBJ1-2; possibly TRBD1 for D (5 bases). With 4 bases removed from V and 4 bases from J, the gap between germline ends came to 7 bases. Germline CDR1 SEHNR, CDR2 FQNEAQ (reference sequence). The CDR3 consists of 12 residues.